This record looks at one TCR beta chain sequence and its context. Its cognate antigen has yet to be identified. No per-base quality is available; no much larger clone lies one base away. The library was made by the immunoSEQ multiplex PCR assay. A mixture of 60 forward primers for TCR Vbeta segments and 13 reverse primers for TCR Jbeta segments was used in the multiplex PCR. The CDR3 region of rearranged TCR beta genes was amplified from genomic DNA with a multiplex PCR assay. The amplified TCR beta libraries were sequenced on the Illumina HiSeq System as 87-base-pair reads. In the original analysis: A later analysis counted about 80 million unique TCR beta chains across the 550 to 750 repertoires, and 10 million to 11 million of these chains were shared by at least two donors. To remove PCR and sequencing errors, raw reads were error-corrected and collapsed into unique sequences using a nearest-neighbor algorithm that merged closely related sequences. V, D and J gene segments were assigned by aligning CDR3 sequences to IMGT reference sequences. For a sequence to be retained, a match of at least six nucleotides was required to both a V gene segment and a J gene segment. Rearrangements were called productive when the CDR3 lacked stop codons and stayed in frame with V and J; all others were non-productive. Following IMGT convention, CDR3 was defined as the stretch from the second conserved V-encoded cysteine up to the conserved J-encoded phenylalanine. In an earlier analysis of some 550 of the donors, sequences lacking an unambiguous match to a single V gene segment were excluded. In an earlier analysis of approximately 590 of the donors, V segments were called functional above 56.7% productive rearrangements and were called segregating when the between-donor standard deviation exceeded 5%. A statistical classification framework was developed to diagnose cytomegalovirus status using the catalog of TCR beta chain sequences. In a later analysis, TCR nucleotide sequences were compared against IMGT/GENE-DB human TR gene sequences so that V and J genes could be assigned. The TCRdist pipeline was used in a later analysis to assign CDR3 sequences and most-parsimonious VDJ recombination scenarios. A later analysis defined each TCR beta chain by its CDR3 amino acid sequence plus V-gene family, and excluded reads lacking a unique V-gene family. As a way to deal with suspected cross-contamination and a sequencing artifact, a later analysis dropped nearly 600 nucleotide sequences that were highly shared and had low generation probability. In a later analysis, a clonal expansion index was calculated for each public chain from normalized within-repertoire ranks of inferred template counts. In a later analysis, generation probabilities were computed with a VDJ recombination model fitted to out-of-frame rearrangements, and the resulting probabilities were checked against IGoR. In a later analysis, hypergeometric tests were used to score TCR-TCR, TCR-HLA and TCR-CMV co-occurrence, with a repertoire-size bias correction applied to TCR pairs. A later analysis estimated false discovery rates by permuting HLA or CMV assignments 20 times. In a later analysis, co-occurring TCRs were grouped using DBSCAN, with TCRdist sequence similarity added in when clustering inside HLA-allele-positive subsets. Repertoires with fewer than 30,000 or more than 120,000 public chains, plus five repertoires with anomalous nucleotide sharing, were excluded from co-occurrence clustering. Imported from immuneACCESS, the table was reduced by TCRdb to in-frame sequences with V and J called. These copies leave out some clones; in studies compared against another copy, an unresolved V gene accounts for under half, and the cause of the remainder is not known. That table is the source of V, J and clone size, and D and trimming were worked out from the DNA. A total of approximately 160,000 clones appear in this sample, about 71% of them only once. The ten largest clonotypes hold less than 3.5% of the sample.

The data belong to a study of cytomegalovirus exposure and HLA in healthy donors listed by TCRdb under 2017. For the wider study: An earlier analysis of some 500 of the donors reported approximately 270 Gb of sequence data and 117 million unique TCR beta sequences from approximately 180 million T cells. Approximately 300 gigabases of sequencing data and around 85 million unique TCR sequences made up an early release that covered approximately 650 HLA-typed donors. Of the 398 genotyped donors, 75% to 85% were placed in the genetic ancestry cluster associated with self-reported Caucasian donors. The study aimed to test whether signatures of past pathogen exposure could be identified by cataloging public T cell receptors. Using immunosequencing, the study profiled T cell repertoires from 640 or so subjects and related those repertoires to cytomegalovirus serostatus. A separate validation cohort of about 110 different subjects was used in addition to the approximately 700-subject first cohort. To predict cytomegalovirus infection status, the study combined high-throughput TCR immunosequencing, statistical association of individual TCRs with disease status, and machine learning. A later analysis re-examined previously published TCR beta repertoires from more than 650 donors and added high-resolution HLA genotyping to investigate patterns of TCR occurrence. In the later analysis, no new phenotypic data were used to find candidate immune exposures; instead, reliance was placed on TCR beta sequences and their occurrence across donors. An earlier analysis of some 600 of the donors applied high-throughput TCR beta sequencing to assess whether each TCR beta V gene segment acted as functional or pseudogenic. Donor age, sex, ethnicity and CMV serostatus were collected together with the repertoire data. A later genetic analysis used genome-wide SNP genotypes for about 65% of the 666 donors, treating that subset as a discovery cohort. Every discovery cohort repertoire had been produced on one sequencing platform. HLA typing included class I and class II loci at four-digit resolution. The number of donors typed differed by locus, with 629-630 for A, B, C, DRB1 and DQB1, about 500 for DQA1, 600 to 610 for DPA1, and roughly 450 for DPB1. Because of strong linkage in the cohort, roughly five DR-DQ haplotypes were treated as single units for association and clustering. Among over 350 genotyped donors of the cohort, an average of about 240,000 unique TCR beta nucleotide sequences were sequenced per donor, roughly 20% of them non-productive. Points the paper makes about the study in general: The cohort was sequenced for TCR beta chains only, and without alpha or paired-chain data the features that could be detected were limited. CMV serostatus was the only immune exposure information available for the cohort. In a later analysis, TCR association rates were found to vary across HLA loci, with the most associated TCRs seen for DRB1 alleles and the fewest for HLA-C alleles. HLA typing was unavailable for some donors at each locus, so association tests used only the typed subset. Specific HLA alleles were associated with 15,000 to 20,000 TCR beta sequences at a false discovery rate of 0.05 in a later analysis. A later genetic analysis reported fewer N-insertions in productive TCRs among donors in an Asian-associated ancestry cluster than the approximately 700-donor mean. When HLA alleles, especially DR and DQ, strongly co-occurred, attributing TCR associations to individual alleles was difficult. Cytomegalovirus status was reported to be diagnosed by the classifier with high specificity and sensitivity in both the original and validation cohorts. The study listed approximately 150 TCR beta chains as associated with cytomegalovirus. The authors suggested that the approach could potentially be extended to other disease states and immunological phenotypes. Three of the identified cytomegalovirus-associated TCR beta chains were confirmed in vitro to be specific for cytomegalovirus antigens. Roughly 15 rarely observed V segments, including chromosome 9 orphons, were excluded from the earlier analysis of about 610 of the donors because counts were too low. Several of the top co-occurrence clusters appeared to be linked to parvovirus B19, influenza, CMV and Epstein-Barr virus, according to a later analysis. Some IMGT-functional V segments, including TRBV6-2 and TRBV6-3, could not be distinguished by the 87-base-pair reads and were therefore excluded. A later analysis found that most CMV-associated TCR beta chains appeared HLA-restricted, with HLA associations seemingly driven largely by CMV exposure. Linkage disequilibrium might explain the correlated functional status among segregating V segments, but an unknown experimental factor could not be excluded. In a later analysis, HLA-associated TCR beta chains showed more clonal expansion and lower generation probabilities than non-associated chains that were equally common. A later genetic analysis associated a missense DCLRE1C variant with V-gene and J-gene trimming of TCR beta chains, and an independent cohort replicated the association. A further reported finding was that TCR beta sequences accurately predicted the HLA-A and HLA-B alleles for most subjects in the first cohort. Most TCR sequences were seen in very few donors, while some public TCRs were found in many individuals. In an earlier analysis of about 600 of the donors, most TCR beta V segments appeared in productive rearrangements about 90% or about 30% of the time, broadly matching IMGT annotations. Presence/absence analyses assumed roughly uniform sequencing depth across donors, an assumption that may not hold. A cluster of highly shared sequence variants was judged likely to represent a technical artifact of the sequencing pipeline.

Including cysteine and phenylalanine, the CDR3 has 15 amino acids. Kept here is only the CDR3 DNA, which spans 45 bases and is read in frame from base 1. Compared with germline, V lacks 1 base and J lacks 1 base; bases without a gene match: 1. The germline V gene yields SGHNT for CDR1 and YENEEA for CDR2. The cohort was made up of roughly 670 healthy bone marrow donors. All cohort members were sampled while nominally healthy, although unrecorded immune exposures were likely present. The donor was CMV seropositive and was included in the group of approximately 300 seropositive cohort members. A peripheral blood sample was provided by each donor, and peripheral blood mononuclear cells were used for TCR beta sequencing. The Qiagen DNeasy Blood Extraction Kit was used to extract genomic DNA from the blood cell samples.

The V gene is TRBV11-3 and the J gene is TRBJ2-7; 10 bases in the junction line up with TRBD2. The sequenced sample was PBMCs. This clonotype was sampled from a woman aged 40 to 55 in good health and CMV-seropositive. This receptor carries the CDR3 CASSLGTSGSYEQYF. The DNA reads as follows: TGTGCCAGCAGCTTAGGGACTAGCGGTTCCTACGAGCAGTACTTC.